Shown below are 16 T cell receptor beta chains from a single sample sequenced in a study of shared clonotypes between healthy human individuals. Terminally differentiated effector memory CD45RA+ cells were excluded from the naive CD8 cells, which were CD45RO-negative and positively selected for CCR7. Sequencing was performed with immunoSEQ multiplex PCR; in TCRdb, only in-frame clones are kept and a portion is missing. Of some 2 million clones listed, about 95% are singletons. Sequences were obtained from naive CD8+ T cells sorted from blood. The receptors derive from a man aged 18 to 30 in good health.

V is TRBV5-4 and J is TRBJ2-4; D may match TRBD1 or TRBD2 (6 bases each). This CDR3 is built from 14 residues. Trimming removed 4 bases from V and 5 bases from J, with 13 bases in between. Germline values: CDR1 SGHNT, CDR2 YYREEE (reference sequence). In DNA, the CDR3 is TGTGCCAGCAGCCCGGGGGCCGAGGAAAACATTCAGTACTTC. Its protein product is CASSPGAEENIQYF.

This chain links TRBV9 with TRBJ2-1; D call uncertain. Germline values: CDR1 SGDLS, CDR2 YYNGEE. The germline V and J ends were trimmed by 4 bases and 4 bases, with 12 bases remaining between them. The CDR3 spans 14 residues. The CDR3 reads CASSPHPGYNEQFF. In nucleotides, the CDR3 is TGTGCCAGCAGCCCCCATCCCGGTTACAATGAGCAGTTCTTC.

The J gene is TRBJ2-7, the V gene TRBV5-6; D is possibly TRBD1 (5 bases). The CDR3 sequence is 14 residues long. CDR1 and CDR2 (germline): SGHDT, YYEEEE. V shed 2 bases and J shed 5 bases, with 14 bases lying between them. The CDR3 spells CASSFPGLLNEQYF. CDR3 in DNA: TGTGCCAGCAGCTTCCCAGGGCTATTGAACGAGCAGTACTTC.

In this sample, this clone turned up once. The rearrangement joins TRBV19 to TRBJ1-5, with D perhaps TRBD1 (6 bases). Trimming stripped 2 bases from V and 5 bases from J, with 13 bases between. This CDR3 has 15 residues. Germline values: CDR1 LNHDA, CDR2 SQIVND (reference sequence). The CDR3 DNA reads TGTGCCAGTAGTATATGGGGGGCTGGAGATCAGCCCCAGCATTTT. Protein sequence: CASSIWGAGDQPQHF.

The V gene is TRBV27, the J gene TRBJ2-1; 7 bases are a match to TRBD2. This CDR3 has 13 amino acids. J was trimmed by 7 bases and V by 3 bases; bases with no gene match: 3. Germline values: CDR1 MNHEY, CDR2 SMNVEV (reference sequence). CDR3 region: CASSFSGWNEQFF. The CDR3 region has the DNA TGTGCCAGCAGTTTTAGCGGGTGGAATGAGCAGTTCTTC.

This rearrangement joins TRBV5-4 to TRBJ2-1, with TRBD2 matching over 7 bases. With 0 bases clipped from V and 7 bases from J, the junction kept 7 bases outside the gene matches. The CDR3 consists of 15 residues. CDR1 and CDR2 from the germline V gene are SGHNT and YYREEE (reference sequence). The CDR3 spells CASSLAAGEGNEQFF. In DNA, the CDR3 is TGTGCCAGCAGCTTGGCCGCGGGAGAAGGAAATGAGCAGTTCTTC.

V usage is TRBV19 and J usage is TRBJ1-5, with a possible D match to TRBD1 (5 bases). The CDR3 runs 15 residues. In germline, CDR1 is LNHDA, CDR2 SQIVND (reference sequence). Between the trimmed V and J ends, which lost 6 bases and 1 base, there was a span of 13 bases. CDR3 sequence: CASSKGANSNQPQHF. DNA for the CDR3: TGTGCCAGTAGCAAAGGGGCAAACAGCAATCAGCCCCAGCATTTT. The whole variable domain, filled in from reference TRBV19 and TRBJ1-5, reads DGGITQSPKYLFRKEGQNVTLSCEQNLNHDAMYWYRQDPGQGLRLIYYSQIVNDFQKGDIAEGYSVSREKKESFPLTVTSAQKNPTAFYLCASSKGANSNQPQHFGDGTRLSIL.

The chain has TRBV6-6 and TRBJ1-5; D remains unclear. Germline-derived CDR1 and CDR2 are MNHNY and SVGAGI (reference sequence). The V end lost 7 bases, the J end lost 3 bases, and 13 bases lay between the germline ends. The CDR3 covers 14 residues. The CDR3 loop reads CASTPPQANQPQHF. CDR3 coding DNA: TGTGCCAGCACTCCCCCGCAGGCCAATCAGCCCCAGCATTTT.

V is TRBV6-1 and J is TRBJ2-7, with a tentative D call TRBD1 (5 bases). The CDR3 is made up of 14 amino acids. V gave up 10 bases and J gave up 0 bases, with 16 bases separating them. Germline assignment: CDR1 MNHNS and CDR2 SASEGT. CDR3: CATAGIPLSYEQYF. The CDR3 DNA sequence: TGTGCCACCGCAGGGATCCCCCTCTCCTACGAGCAGTACTTC.

The J gene is TRBJ2-1, the V gene TRBV10-2; D unresolved. Trimming cost V 4 bases and J 1 base, with 11 bases left between them. The CDR3 is 15 amino acids. The germline gives CDR1 WSHSY, CDR2 SAAADI. CDR3 amino acids: CASSVGRPSYNEQFF. DNA for the CDR3: TGCGCCAGCAGTGTTGGCAGGCCATCCTACAATGAGCAGTTCTTC.

V and J are TRBV7-2 and TRBJ2-1, with 7 nucleotides matching TRBD2. Germline assignment: CDR1 SGHTA and CDR2 FQGNSA. Losses at the gene ends were 1 base for V and 7 bases for J; bases not matched to a gene: 7. This CDR3 is built from 15 residues. The CDR3 is CASSLVHSGLNEQFF. CDR3 coding DNA: TGTGCCAGCAGCTTAGTACATAGCGGGTTGAATGAGCAGTTCTTC.

Points on this clone: Different DNA sequences within this sample yield the same CDR3. V gene TRBV5-6 combines with J gene TRBJ2-7, with D uncertain. CDR1 and CDR2 from the germline V gene are SGHDT and YYEEEE. The CDR3 has 11 amino acids. Deletions cut 0 bases from V and 4 bases from J, with 2 bases between. The CDR3 DNA sequence: TGTGCCAGCAGCTTGGAATACGAGCAGTACTTC. Protein: CASSLEYEQYF.

The chain uses TRBV29-1 and TRBJ2-7; D might be TRBD1 (6 bases). Trimming took off 0 bases at V and 3 bases at J, with 12 bases between the two ends. This CDR3 has 14 residues. Germline V gives CDR1 SQVTM, CDR2 ANQGSEA. CDR3 amino acids: CSVEEGRGHYEQYF. The DNA for the CDR3 is TGCAGCGTTGAAGAGGGCAGGGGTCACTACGAGCAGTACTTC.

In its sample, this clone was seen once. The J gene is TRBJ1-2, the V gene TRBV19, with no clear D. Germline lookup yields CDR1 LNHDA and CDR2 SQIVND (reference sequence). The CDR3 extends over 12 amino acids. V lost 3 bases to trimming and J lost 6 bases, with 8 bases between them. The DNA for the CDR3 is TGTGCCAGTAGTATGGTAAGAGATGGCTACACCTTC. Translation: CASSMVRDGYTF.

This chain connects TRBV19 to TRBJ1-1; 7 nucleotides agree with TRBD1. V lost 5 bases and J lost 3; bases outside the gene matches: 9. The CDR3 loop spans 15 amino acids. The germline V gene has CDR1 LNHDA and CDR2 SQIVND (reference sequence). The CDR3 nucleotides read TGTGCCAGTAGTGGTCTAGGGACAGCCTACACTGAAGCTTTCTTT. It encodes CASSGLGTAYTEAFF.

Regarding this clone: The same CDR3 can be traced to other DNA sequences in this sample. This chain connects TRBV9 to TRBJ1-2, with D perhaps TRBD1 (6 bases). This CDR3 is built from 14 residues. Germline CDR1 SGDLS, CDR2 YYNGEE. The V end was cut by 3 bases, the J end by 2 bases, with 11 bases between. The CDR3 nucleotides are TGTGCCAGCAGCGCGGGGGGCGGGAACTATGGCTACACCTTC. It yields the protein CASSAGGGNYGYTF.